Here is one T cell receptor beta chain with its context. What it recognizes is unknown. The CDR3 goes on 3 residues after the read ends, and that part is filled in from the germline J gene. Method: immunoSEQ multiplex PCR; TCRdb's copy keeps in-frame clones and lacks some. Here the sample table reports roughly 50,000 clones. Between the trimmed V and J ends, which lost 5 bases and 2 bases, there was a span of 12 bases. Germline V gene data show CDR1 as KGHSH and CDR2 as LQKENI. This CDR3 has 14 amino acids. The data stem from a study of Tregs in tolerant kidney transplant recipients. Study observations and caveats: No direct test of biological reproducibility was done here.

The TCR originated in a human donor who received a combined kidney and bone marrow transplant. Material: CD4+ T cells from blood, obtained before the transplant. The J gene is TRBJ1-1, the V gene TRBV18; D may be TRBD1 (5 bases). The part of the CDR3 DNA that was read is TGTGCCAGCTCAATAGGGGCCACAAACACTGAA. Translating gives CASSIGATNTE. Given in full, the CDR3 is CASSIGATNTEAFF.